This is a list of T cell receptor beta chains from one sample in a study of OX40 agonist ivuxolimab in advanced cancers. The assay was immunoSEQ multiplex PCR, and TCRdb's table has in-frame clones only and misses some. Here the sample spans tens of thousands of clones, roughly nine tenths being singletons. The starting material was CD4+ or CD8+ T cells sorted from blood, obtained in a trial of the OX40 agonist ivuxolimab. Every receptor here comes from an adult with an advanced solid tumor such as melanoma, head and neck, liver or kidney cancer. Both conserved end residues are part of each CDR3. D genes are given only for firm matches. Clone sizes are given selectively: once, few, many, or a class where the clone is expanded.

DNA | CDR3 | V | length | J | D | size
TGTGCCAGCAGTTTCCTGGGGGAACCCTACGAGCAGTACTTC | CASSFLGEPYEQYF | TRBV6-9 | 14 | TRBJ2-7 | . | .
TGTGCCAGCAGTTACTATCTCACAGGGGAGGGCACTGAAGCTTTCTTT | CASSYYLTGEGTEAFF | TRBV6-5 | 16 | TRBJ1-1 | TRBD1 | .
TGCGCCAGCAGCTTCTACCCGGGCACAGATACGCAGTATTTT | CASSFYPGTDTQYF | TRBV5-1 | 14 | TRBJ2-3 | . | .
TGTGCCAGCAGCTCCGCATCAGGGGCGGATGAGCAGTACTTC | CASSSASGADEQYF | TRBV7-8 | 14 | TRBJ2-7 | . | .
TGTGCCAGTAGTATAGATCTCCCGTTGGAGCAGTTCTTC | CASSIDLPLEQFF | TRBV19 | 13 | TRBJ2-1 | . | .
TGTGCCAGCAGCTCTAGCGGGAGAGTAGATACGCAGTATTTT | CASSSSGRVDTQYF | TRBV11-2 | 14 | TRBJ2-3 | TRBD2 | .
TGCGCCAGCAGCTTGGTCGGCCAGGGGGTCGACGAGCAGTACTTC | CASSLVGQGVDEQYF | TRBV5-1 | 15 | TRBJ2-7 | TRBD1 | .
TGTGCCAGCAGCACCCGCAGCCCTCAGCCCCAGCATTTT | CASSTRSPQPQHF | TRBV28 | 13 | TRBJ1-5 | . | .
TGTGCCAGCAGCGCAAAGGGACCCTGGGGGGAGCAGTACTTC | CASSAKGPWGEQYF | TRBV7-9 | 14 | TRBJ2-7 | . | .
TGTGCCAGCAGTTTTCGGACAGGGCCCCACGAGCAGTACTTC | CASSFRTGPHEQYF | TRBV28 | 14 | TRBJ2-7 | TRBD1 | .
TGTGCCAGTAGGAGGGCCAACGTCCTGACTTTC | CASRRANVLTF | TRBV19 | 11 | TRBJ2-6 | . | few
TGTGCCAGCGCGGGAGTCGGCACCGGGGAGCTGTTTTTT | CASAGVGTGELFF | TRBV27 | 13 | TRBJ2-2 | TRBD2 | .
TGTGCCAGCAGCTTGACCGCCTACGAGCAGTACTTC | CASSLTAYEQYF | TRBV7-9 | 12 | TRBJ2-7 | . | .
TGTGCCAGCAGGGAAACAGGTGAAGAGACCCAGTACTTC | CASRETGEETQYF | TRBV28 | 13 | TRBJ2-5 | . | .
TGTGCCAGCAGTTTAGGACCGAACACAGATACGCAGTATTTT | CASSLGPNTDTQYF | TRBV28 | 14 | TRBJ2-3 | . | .
TGTGCCAGCAGCCAAGGGCTGGAGGCGTACCAAGAGACCCAGTACTTC | CASSQGLEAYQETQYF | TRBV4-2 | 16 | TRBJ2-5 | . | .
TGTGCCAGCAGAGGGAGCGCGGGAGGCCCCACTAGCACAGATACGCAGTATTTT | CASRGSAGGPTSTDTQYF | TRBV28 | 18 | TRBJ2-3 | TRBD2 | .
TGTGCCAGCAGCTCTCGGACAGCTAACTATGGCTACACCTTC | CASSSRTANYGYTF | TRBV7-2 | 14 | TRBJ1-2 | . | .
TGCGCCAGCAGCTTGGGACAGGGGAGGGGCGATGAGCAGTTCTTC | CASSLGQGRGDEQFF | TRBV5-1 | 15 | TRBJ2-1 | . | once
TGTGCCAGCAGCTTGACCGGGACTAGCGGGAACACCGGGGAGCTGTTTTTT | CASSLTGTSGNTGELFF | TRBV9 | 17 | TRBJ2-2 | TRBD2 | .
TGTGCCAGCAGCGCGCTGCGACTAGTCGGCACGGATACGCAGTATTTT | CASSALRLVGTDTQYF | TRBV7-6 | 16 | TRBJ2-3 | . | .
TGTGCCAGCACCCCGTGGGGGGGGCGCGCAACAGATACGCAGTATTTT | CASTPWGGRATDTQYF | TRBV27 | 16 | TRBJ2-3 | . | .